This TCR beta chain was identified in a study of a mutant IDH1 vaccine in newly diagnosed glioma. Per germline, CDR1 GTSNPN and CDR2 SVGIG (reference sequence). There are 15 residues in the CDR3. V lost 1 base, J lost 6 bases, and 19 bases lay in between. Libraries were prepared by immunoSEQ multiplex PCR; TCRdb keeps only in-frame clonotypes and omits some of them. The sample has 32,000 or so clones; approximately 80% are singletons. Details on this clone: Antigen: not known.

Time point: week 5, during vaccination. What each vaccine dose contained was 300 ug of mutant IDH1 20-mer peptide, accompanied by topical imiquimod. The source material was PBMCs, sampled from a glioma patient whose treatment included an IDH1 peptide vaccine. This sequence joins TRBV30 and TRBJ2-7, with TRBD2 as a possible D gene (5 bases). The sequence was collected from a man younger than 40 with glioma. The chain's CDR3 is CAWSAAYSPEGEQYF. As DNA, the CDR3 is TGTGCCTGGAGTGCAGCCTACAGCCCAGAGGGCGAGCAGTACTTC.